This T cell receptor (beta chain) came from a study of regulatory T cells. The PCR used 52 TRBV and 13 TRBJ primers. Data came from immunoSEQ multiplex PCR; TCRdb stores just in-frame clones and leaves some out. Among 20,000 to 25,000 clones listed, roughly 93% were seen once. Every patient with CD3G deficiency had evidence of autoimmunity. At testing, patients were 2 to 39 years old, with reduced naive and increased memory T-cell proportions. The CDR3 has 14 amino acids. The germline CDR1 and CDR2 sequences are MDHEN and SYDVKM. V was trimmed by 4 bases and J by 2 bases, leaving 10 bases between them.

Specimen: CD8+ T cells sorted from blood. J is TRBJ2-3 and V is TRBV28, with D tentatively TRBD2 (6 bases). This clonotype was obtained from a child aged 2-15 years with CD3G deficiency. The CDR3 here is CASSSLAVTDTQYF. For the CDR3, the DNA is TGTGCCAGCAGTTCCTTAGCGGTCACAGATACGCAGTATTTT.